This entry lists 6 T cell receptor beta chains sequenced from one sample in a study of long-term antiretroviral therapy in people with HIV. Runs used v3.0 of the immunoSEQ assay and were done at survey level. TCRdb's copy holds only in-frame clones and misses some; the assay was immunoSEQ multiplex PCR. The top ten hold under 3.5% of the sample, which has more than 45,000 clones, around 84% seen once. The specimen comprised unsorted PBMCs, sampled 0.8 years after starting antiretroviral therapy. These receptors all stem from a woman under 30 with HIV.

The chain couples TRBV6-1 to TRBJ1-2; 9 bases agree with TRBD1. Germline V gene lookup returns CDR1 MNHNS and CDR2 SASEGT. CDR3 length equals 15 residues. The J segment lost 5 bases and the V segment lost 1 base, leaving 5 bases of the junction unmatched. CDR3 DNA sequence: TGTGCCAGCAGTGAAGTGGACAGGGGTTATTATGGCTACACCTTC. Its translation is CASSEVDRGYYGYTF.

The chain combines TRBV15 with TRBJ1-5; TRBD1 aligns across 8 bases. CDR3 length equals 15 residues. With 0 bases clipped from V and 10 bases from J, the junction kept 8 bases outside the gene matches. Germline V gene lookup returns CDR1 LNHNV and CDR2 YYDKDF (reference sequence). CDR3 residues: CATSRDRTSGGPQHF. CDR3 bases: TGTGCCACCAGCAGAGATCGGACCTCAGGGGGCCCCCAGCATTTT.

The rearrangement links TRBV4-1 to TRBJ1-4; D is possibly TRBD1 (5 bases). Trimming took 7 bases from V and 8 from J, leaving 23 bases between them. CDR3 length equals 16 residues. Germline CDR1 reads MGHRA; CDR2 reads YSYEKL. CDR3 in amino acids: CASTENPSVQGEKLFF. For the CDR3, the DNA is TGCGCCAGCACCGAAAATCCCTCAGTCCAGGGAGAAAAACTGTTTTTT.

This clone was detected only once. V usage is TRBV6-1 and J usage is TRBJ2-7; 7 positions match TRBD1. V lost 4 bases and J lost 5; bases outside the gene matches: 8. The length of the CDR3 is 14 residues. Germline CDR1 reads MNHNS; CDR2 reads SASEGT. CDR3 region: CASSVDRAADEQYF. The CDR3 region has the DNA TGTGCCAGCAGTGTTGACAGGGCGGCGGACGAGCAGTACTTC.

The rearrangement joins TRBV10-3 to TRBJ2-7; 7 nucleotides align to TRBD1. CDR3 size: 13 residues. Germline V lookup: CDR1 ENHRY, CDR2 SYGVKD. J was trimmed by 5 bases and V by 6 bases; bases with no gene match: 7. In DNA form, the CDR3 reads TGTGCCATCAGAGAAAACAGGGGTGACGAGCAGTACTTC. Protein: CAIRENRGDEQYF.

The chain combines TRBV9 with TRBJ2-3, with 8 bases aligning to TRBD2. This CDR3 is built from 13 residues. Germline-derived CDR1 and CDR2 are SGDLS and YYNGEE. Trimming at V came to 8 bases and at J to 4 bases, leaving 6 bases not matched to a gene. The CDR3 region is CASSGTSADTQYF. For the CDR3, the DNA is TGTGCCAGTTCCGGGACTAGTGCAGATACGCAGTATTTT.